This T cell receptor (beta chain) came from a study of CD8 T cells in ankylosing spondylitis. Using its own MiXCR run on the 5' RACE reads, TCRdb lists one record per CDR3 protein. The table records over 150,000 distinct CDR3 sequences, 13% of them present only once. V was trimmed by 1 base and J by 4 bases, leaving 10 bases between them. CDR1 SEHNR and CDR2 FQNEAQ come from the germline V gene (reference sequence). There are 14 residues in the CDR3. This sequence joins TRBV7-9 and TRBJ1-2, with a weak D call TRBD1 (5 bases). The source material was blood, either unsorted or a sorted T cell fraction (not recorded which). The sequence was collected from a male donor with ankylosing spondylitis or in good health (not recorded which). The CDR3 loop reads CASSLEGTVYGYTF. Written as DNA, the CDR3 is TGTGCCAGCAGCTTAGAAGGGACTGTCTATGGCTACACCTTC.